The TCR beta chain under discussion was sequenced for a study of shared clonotypes between healthy human individuals. With V trimmed by 5 bases and J by 8 bases, 8 bases remained unmatched. Per the germline V gene, CDR1 is MNHNS and CDR2 is SASEGT. CDR3 length: 14 residues. The assay was immunoSEQ multiplex PCR, and TCRdb's table has in-frame clones only and misses some. The repertoire has 2 million to 3 million clones, over 85% of them found once; the top ten carry approximately 0.35%. The sequencing sample was made of naive CD4+ T cells from PBMCs. As for subset: CD45RA+ positively selected. V gene TRBV6-1 combines with J gene TRBJ1-4; 7 bases fit TRBD1. The TCR was taken from a man between 18 and 35 years old in good health. Some clones in this sample may be carry-over from other donors' samples. The DNA of the CDR3 is TGTGCCAGCAGTAAGGGGGCGGTAGGGGAAAAACTGTTTTTT. It yields the protein CASSKGAVGEKLFF.